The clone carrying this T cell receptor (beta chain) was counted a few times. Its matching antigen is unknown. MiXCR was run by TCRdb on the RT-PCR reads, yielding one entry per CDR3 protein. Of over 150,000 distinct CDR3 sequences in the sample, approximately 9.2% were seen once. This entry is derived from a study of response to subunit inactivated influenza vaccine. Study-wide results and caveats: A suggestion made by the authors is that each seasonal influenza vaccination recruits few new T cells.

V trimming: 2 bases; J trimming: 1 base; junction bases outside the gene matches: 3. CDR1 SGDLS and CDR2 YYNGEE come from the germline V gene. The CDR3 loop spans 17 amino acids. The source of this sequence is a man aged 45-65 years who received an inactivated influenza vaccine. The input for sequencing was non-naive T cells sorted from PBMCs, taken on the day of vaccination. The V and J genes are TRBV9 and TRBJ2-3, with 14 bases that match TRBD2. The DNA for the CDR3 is TGTGCCAGCAGCGTTAGGGGACTAGCGGGAGGCACAGATACGCAGTATTTT. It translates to CASSVRGLAGGTDTQYF. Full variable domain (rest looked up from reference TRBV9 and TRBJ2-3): DSGVTQTPKHLITATGQRVTLRCSPRSGDLSVYWYQQSLDQGLQFLIQYYNGEERAKGNILERFSAQQFPDLHSELNLSSLELGDSALYFCASSVRGLAGGTDTQYFGPGTRLTVL.